This TCR beta chain comes out of a study of long-term antiretroviral therapy in people with HIV. Each donor provided at least one pre-ART PBMC sample and at least two post-ART PBMC samples. Each sample contained roughly 0.85-10 million cryopreserved PBMC, thawed before DNA extraction. At survey level, the immunoSEQ assay was run in its v3.0 version. For every sample, sequencing targeted roughly 35,000-50,000 T-cell genomes. Measured with immunoSEQ multiplex PCR; TCRdb has only the in-frame clones, and not every one. The sample has 20,000 to 25,000 clones, roughly 86% seen once. The V and J ends lost 3 bases and 4 bases, in that order; junction bases with no gene match: 4. Looked up from germline, CDR1 is SGHAT and CDR2 is FQNNGV. The CDR3 runs to 16 residues.

The source material was unsorted PBMCs, sampled roughly 2.5 years after starting antiretroviral therapy. This receptor was taken from a woman in her fifties or sixties with HIV. The chain couples TRBV11-2 to TRBJ2-2; 11 bases map to TRBD2. The CDR3 DNA sequence: TGTGCCAGCAGCTTCCTAGGACTAGCGGGCACCGGGGAGCTGTTTTTT. The encoded protein is CASSFLGLAGTGELFF.